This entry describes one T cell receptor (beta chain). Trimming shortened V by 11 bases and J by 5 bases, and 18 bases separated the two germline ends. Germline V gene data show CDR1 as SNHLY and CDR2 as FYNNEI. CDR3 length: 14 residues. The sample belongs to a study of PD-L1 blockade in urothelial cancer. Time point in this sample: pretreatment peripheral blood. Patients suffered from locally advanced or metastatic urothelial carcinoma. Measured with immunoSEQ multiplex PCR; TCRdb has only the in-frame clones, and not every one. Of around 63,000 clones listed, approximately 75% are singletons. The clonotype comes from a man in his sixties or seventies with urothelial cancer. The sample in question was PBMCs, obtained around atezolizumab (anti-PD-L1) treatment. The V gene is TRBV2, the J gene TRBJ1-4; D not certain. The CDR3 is CAASGGLGNEKLFF. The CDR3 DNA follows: TGTGCCGCCAGCGGTGGTCTAGGGAATGAAAAACTGTTTTTT.